This T cell receptor beta chain was recovered during a study of blood T cells in healthy people across ages. This CDR3 is built from 16 residues. The V gene's germline CDR1 is SGHTA and CDR2 FQGNSA. Trimming shortened V by 5 bases and J by 0 bases, and 14 bases separated the two germline ends. Healthy Russian Caucasian donors spanned ages about 6 to 100 years. Primed by a sample-barcoded 5' primer and a J-beta primer mix, a second PCR proceeded for about 7 to 12 cycles. TCRdb called the 5' RACE reads again in MiXCR, with one record for every CDR3 protein. Of fewer than 600,000 distinct CDR3 sequences in the sample, about 27% are singletons; the top ten hold over 3.5%. These sequences were also reported in another study, on T cells of mothers and their children. This second report adds: Barcodes and 2-4 random nucleotides were added by M1S in the second PCR. Every mother supplied over 9.5 million TCR beta CDR3 reads and every child 2.5 million to 3.5 million.

This TCR was sampled from a boy aged 2 to 10 in good health. This chain connects TRBV7-2 to TRBJ1-3; D not certain. The sample consisted of blood. This CDR3 reads CASSAGLGTSGNTIYF. DNA for the CDR3: TGTGCCAGCAGCGCCGGTCTAGGTACCTCTGGAAACACCATATATTTT. The full variable domain, with the rest looked up from reference TRBV7-2 and TRBJ1-3, is GAGVSQSPSNKVTEKGKDVELRCDPISGHTALYWYRQSLGQGLEFLIYFQGNSAPDKSGLPSDRFSAERTGGSVSTLTIQRTQQEDSAVYLCASSAGLGTSGNTIYFGEGSWLTVV.